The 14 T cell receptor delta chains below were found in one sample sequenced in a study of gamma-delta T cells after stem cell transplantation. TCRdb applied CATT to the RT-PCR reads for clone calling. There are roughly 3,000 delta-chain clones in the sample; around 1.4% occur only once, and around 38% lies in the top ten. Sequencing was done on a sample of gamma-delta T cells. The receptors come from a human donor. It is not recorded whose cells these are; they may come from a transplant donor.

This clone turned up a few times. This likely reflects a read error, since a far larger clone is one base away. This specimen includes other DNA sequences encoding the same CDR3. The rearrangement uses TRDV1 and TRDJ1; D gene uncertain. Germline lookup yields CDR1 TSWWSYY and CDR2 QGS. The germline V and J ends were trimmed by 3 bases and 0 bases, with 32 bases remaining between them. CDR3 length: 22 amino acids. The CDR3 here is CALGDLRLVWFDTPDYTDKLIF. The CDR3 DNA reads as TGTGCTCTTGGGGACTTGCGGCTGGTTTGGTTTGACACTCCCGACTACACCGATAAACTCATCTTT.

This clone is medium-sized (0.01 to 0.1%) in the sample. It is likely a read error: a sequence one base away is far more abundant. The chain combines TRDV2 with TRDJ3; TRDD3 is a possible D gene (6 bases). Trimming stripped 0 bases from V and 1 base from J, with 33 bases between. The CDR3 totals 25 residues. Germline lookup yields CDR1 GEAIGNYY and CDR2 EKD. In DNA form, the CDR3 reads TGTGCCTGTGACACCGTGAGTGGATGGGGGGCCCCGCTTCGTTTATCGTCCTGGGACACCCGACAGATGTTTTTC. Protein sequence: CACDTVSGWGAPLRLSSWDTRQMFF.

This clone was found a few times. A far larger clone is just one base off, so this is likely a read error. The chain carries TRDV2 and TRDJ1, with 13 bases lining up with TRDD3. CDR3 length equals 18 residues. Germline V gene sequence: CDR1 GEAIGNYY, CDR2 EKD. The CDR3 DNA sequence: TGTGCCCGTGACATCACCCCCTACTGGGGGATACGCACCGATAAACTCATCTTT. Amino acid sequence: CARDITPYWGIRTDKLIF.

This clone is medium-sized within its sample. The CDR3 DNA reads as TGTGCCTGTGACACCGTTGGTCTGGGGGAACGCGGAGCCGATAAACTCATCTTT. Translated: CACDTVGLGERGADKLIF. The rearrangement joins TRDV2 to TRDJ1, with TRDD3 matching over 8 bases. This CDR3 region has 18 residues. Germline values: CDR1 GEAIGNYY, CDR2 EKD. Losses at the gene ends were 0 bases for V and 3 bases for J; bases not matched to a gene: 14.

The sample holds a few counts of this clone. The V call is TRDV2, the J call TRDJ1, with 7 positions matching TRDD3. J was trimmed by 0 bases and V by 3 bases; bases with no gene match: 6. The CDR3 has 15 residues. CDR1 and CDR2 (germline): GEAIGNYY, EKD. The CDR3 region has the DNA TGTGCCTGTGACCAACTGGGGTCACACACCGATAAACTCATCTTT. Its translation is CACDQLGSHTDKLIF.

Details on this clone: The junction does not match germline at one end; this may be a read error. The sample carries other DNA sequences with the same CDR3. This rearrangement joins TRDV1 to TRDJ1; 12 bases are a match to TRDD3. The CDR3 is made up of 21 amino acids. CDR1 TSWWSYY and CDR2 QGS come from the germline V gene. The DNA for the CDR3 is TGTGCCCTTGGGGAAGTCTCATTTCTTCCTATGTGGCTGGGGGATACGCGTAGACTCATCTTT. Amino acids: CALGEVSFLPMWLGDTRRLIF.

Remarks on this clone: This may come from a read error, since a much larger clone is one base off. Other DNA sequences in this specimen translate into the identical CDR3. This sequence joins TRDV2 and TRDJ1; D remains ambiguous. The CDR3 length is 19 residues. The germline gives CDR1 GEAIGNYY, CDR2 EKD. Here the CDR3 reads CACDTVGRREKEYTDKLIF. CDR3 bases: TGTGCCTGTGACACCGTTGGTAGGAGGGAAAAAGAGTACACCGACAAACTCATCTTT.

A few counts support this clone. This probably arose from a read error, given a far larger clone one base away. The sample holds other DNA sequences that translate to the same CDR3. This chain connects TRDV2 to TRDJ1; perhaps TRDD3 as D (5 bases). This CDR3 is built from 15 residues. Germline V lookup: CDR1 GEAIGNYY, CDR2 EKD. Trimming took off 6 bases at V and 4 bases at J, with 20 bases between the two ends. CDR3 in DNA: TGTGCCTGTCTAAATTTACTGGAAAACCGCGATAAACTCATCTTT. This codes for CACLNLLENRDKLIF.

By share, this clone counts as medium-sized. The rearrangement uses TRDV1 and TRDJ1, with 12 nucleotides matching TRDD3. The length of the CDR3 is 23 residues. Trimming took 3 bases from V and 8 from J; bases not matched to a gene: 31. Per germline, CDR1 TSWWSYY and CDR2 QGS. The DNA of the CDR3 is TGTGCTCTTGGGGAGGCCCGCTTCCCTCGGTTACTGGGGGATACAGGGTTAATCGGGAAACTCATCTTT. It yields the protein CALGEARFPRLLGDTGLIGKLIF.

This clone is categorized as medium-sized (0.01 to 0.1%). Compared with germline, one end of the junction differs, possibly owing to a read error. The CDR3 nucleotides read TGCGCCTGTGACACCGTTGCTGTTCAAGGAAGGTACACCGATAAACTCATCTTT. Protein sequence: CACDTVAVQGRYTDKLIF. This chain uses TRDV2 with TRDJ1, with D unresolved. Germline values: CDR1 GEAIGNYY, CDR2 EKD. The CDR3 loop spans 18 amino acids.

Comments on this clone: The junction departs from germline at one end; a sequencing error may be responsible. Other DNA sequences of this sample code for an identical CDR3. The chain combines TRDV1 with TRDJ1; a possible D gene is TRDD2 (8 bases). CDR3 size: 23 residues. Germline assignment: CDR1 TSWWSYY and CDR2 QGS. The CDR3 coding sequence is TGTGCTCTTGGGGAGATCCTTCCTATTAACGTTTACTGGGGACCAATAAGGACCGATAAGCTCATCTTT. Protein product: CALGEILPINVYWGPIRTDKLIF.

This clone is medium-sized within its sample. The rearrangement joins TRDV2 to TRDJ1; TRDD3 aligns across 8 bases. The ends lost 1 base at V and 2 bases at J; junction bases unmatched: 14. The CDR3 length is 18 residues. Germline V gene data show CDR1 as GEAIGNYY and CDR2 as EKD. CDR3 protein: CACDTLTAWGTHTDKLIF. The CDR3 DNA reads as TGTGCCTGTGACACTCTAACAGCCTGGGGGACGCATACCGATAAACTCATCTTT.

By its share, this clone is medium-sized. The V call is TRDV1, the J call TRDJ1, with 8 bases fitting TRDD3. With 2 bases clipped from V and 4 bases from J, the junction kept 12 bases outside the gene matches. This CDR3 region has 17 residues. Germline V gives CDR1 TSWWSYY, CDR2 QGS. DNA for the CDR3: TGTGCTCTTGGGGAAGGGCGAGGTACTGGGGGGCGCGATAAACTCATCTTT. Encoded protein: CALGEGRGTGGRDKLIF.

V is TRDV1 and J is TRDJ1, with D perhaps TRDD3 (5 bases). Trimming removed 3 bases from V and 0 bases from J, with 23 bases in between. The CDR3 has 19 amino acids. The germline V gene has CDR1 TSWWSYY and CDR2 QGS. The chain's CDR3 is CALGDPNWGPLWYTDKLIF. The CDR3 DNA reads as TGTGCTCTTGGGGACCCAAATTGGGGCCCTCTCTGGTACACCGATAAACTCATCTTT.